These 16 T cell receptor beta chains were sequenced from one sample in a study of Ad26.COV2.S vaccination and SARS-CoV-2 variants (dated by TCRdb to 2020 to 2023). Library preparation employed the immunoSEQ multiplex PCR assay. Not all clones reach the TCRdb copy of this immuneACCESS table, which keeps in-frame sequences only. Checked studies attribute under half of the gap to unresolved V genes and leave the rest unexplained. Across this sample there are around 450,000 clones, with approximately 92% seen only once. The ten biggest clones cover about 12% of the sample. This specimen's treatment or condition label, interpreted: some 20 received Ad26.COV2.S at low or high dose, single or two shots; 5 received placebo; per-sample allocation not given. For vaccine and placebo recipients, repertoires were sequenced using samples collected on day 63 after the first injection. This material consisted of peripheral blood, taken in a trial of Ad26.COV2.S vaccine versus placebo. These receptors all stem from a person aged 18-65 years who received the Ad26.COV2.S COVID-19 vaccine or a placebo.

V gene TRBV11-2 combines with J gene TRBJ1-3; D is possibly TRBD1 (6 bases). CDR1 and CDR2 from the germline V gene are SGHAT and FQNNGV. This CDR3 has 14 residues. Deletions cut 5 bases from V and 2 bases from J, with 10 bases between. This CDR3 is CASSRDIPGNTIYF. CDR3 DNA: TGTGCCAGCAGCCGGGACATCCCTGGAAACACCATATATTTT.

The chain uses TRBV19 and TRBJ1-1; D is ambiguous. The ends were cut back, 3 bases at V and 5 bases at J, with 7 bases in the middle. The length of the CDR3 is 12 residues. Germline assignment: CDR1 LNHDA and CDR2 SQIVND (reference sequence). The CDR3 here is CASSISPTEAFF. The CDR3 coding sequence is TGTGCCAGTAGTATTTCTCCGACTGAAGCTTTCTTT.

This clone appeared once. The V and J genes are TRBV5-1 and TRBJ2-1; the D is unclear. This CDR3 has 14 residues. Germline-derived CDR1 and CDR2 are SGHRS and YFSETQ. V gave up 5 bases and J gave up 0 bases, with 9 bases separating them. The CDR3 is CASRVQSSYNEQFF. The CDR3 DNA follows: TGCGCCAGCAGGGTGCAGAGCTCCTACAATGAGCAGTTCTTC.

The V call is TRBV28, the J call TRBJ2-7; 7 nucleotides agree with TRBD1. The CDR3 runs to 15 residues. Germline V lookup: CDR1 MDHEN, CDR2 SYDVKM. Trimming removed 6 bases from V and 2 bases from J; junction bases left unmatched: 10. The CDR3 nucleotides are TGTGCCAGCAGGTCGACAGGGCAGGGCGCCTACGAGCAGTACTTC. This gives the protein CASRSTGQGAYEQYF.

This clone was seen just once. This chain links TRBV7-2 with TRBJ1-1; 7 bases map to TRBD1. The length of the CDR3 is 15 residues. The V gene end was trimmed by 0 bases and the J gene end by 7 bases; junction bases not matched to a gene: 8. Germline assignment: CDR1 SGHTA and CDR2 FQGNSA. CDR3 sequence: CASSLAPGQVHEAFF. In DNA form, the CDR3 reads TGTGCCAGCAGCTTAGCTCCAGGACAGGTACATGAAGCTTTCTTT.

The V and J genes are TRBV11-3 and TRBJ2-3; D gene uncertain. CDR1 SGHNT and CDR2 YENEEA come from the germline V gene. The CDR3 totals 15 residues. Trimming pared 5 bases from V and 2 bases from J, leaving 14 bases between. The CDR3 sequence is CASSKSPGSTDTQYF. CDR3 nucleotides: TGTGCCAGCAGCAAGAGTCCCGGATCCACAGATACGCAGTATTTT. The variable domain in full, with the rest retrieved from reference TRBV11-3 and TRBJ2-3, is EAGVVQSPRYKIIEKKQPVAFWCNPISGHNTLYWYLQNLGQGPELLIRYENEEAVDDSQLPKDRFSAERLKGVDSTLKIQPAELGDSAVYLCASSKSPGSTDTQYFGPGTRLTVL.

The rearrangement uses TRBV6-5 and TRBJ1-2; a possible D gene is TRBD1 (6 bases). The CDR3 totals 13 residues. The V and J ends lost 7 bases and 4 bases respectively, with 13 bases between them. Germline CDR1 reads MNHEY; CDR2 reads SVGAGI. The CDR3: CASTLGTRYGYTF. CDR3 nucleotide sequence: TGTGCCAGCACCCTCGGGACACGCTATGGCTACACCTTC.

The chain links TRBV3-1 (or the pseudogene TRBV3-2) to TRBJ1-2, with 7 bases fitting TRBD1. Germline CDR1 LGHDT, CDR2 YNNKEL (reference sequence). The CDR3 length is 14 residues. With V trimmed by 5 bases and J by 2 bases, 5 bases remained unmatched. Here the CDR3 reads CASSNTGQNYGYTF. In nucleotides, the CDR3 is TGTGCCAGCAGCAATACGGGACAGAACTATGGCTACACCTTC.

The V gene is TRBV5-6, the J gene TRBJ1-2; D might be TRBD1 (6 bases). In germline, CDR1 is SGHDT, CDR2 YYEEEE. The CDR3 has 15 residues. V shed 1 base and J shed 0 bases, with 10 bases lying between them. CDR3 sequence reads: CASSLIRGTNYGYTF. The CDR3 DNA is TGTGCCAGCAGCTTGATCAGGGGCACTAACTATGGCTACACCTTC.

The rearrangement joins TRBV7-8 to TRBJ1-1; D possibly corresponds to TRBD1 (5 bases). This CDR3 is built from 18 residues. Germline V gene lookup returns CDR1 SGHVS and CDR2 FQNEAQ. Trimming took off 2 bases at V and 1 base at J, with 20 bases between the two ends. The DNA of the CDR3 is TGTGCCAGCAGCTTAAGGTCAGACCTAGGAGGGGAGAACACTGAAGCTTTCTTT. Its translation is CASSLRSDLGGENTEAFF.

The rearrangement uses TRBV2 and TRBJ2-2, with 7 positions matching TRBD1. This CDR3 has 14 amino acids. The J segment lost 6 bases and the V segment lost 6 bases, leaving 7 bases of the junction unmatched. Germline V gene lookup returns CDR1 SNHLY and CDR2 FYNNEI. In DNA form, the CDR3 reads TGTGCCAGCAGAGCAACAGGGGCCCCCGGGGAGCTGTTTTTT. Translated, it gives CASRATGAPGELFF.

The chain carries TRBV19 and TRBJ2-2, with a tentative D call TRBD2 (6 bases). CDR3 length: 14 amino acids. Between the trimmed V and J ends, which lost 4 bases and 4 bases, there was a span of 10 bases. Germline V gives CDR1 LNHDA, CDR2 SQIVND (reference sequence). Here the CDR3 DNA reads TGTGCCAGTAGTACGCGGGGATCCACCGGGGAGCTGTTTTTT. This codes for CASSTRGSTGELFF.

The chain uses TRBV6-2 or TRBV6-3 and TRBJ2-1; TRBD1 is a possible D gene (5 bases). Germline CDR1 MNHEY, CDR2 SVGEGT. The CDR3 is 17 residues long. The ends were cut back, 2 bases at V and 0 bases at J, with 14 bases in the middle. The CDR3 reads CASSYTEGASSYNEQFF. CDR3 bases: TGTGCCAGCAGTTACACGGAAGGGGCCAGCTCCTACAATGAGCAGTTCTTC.

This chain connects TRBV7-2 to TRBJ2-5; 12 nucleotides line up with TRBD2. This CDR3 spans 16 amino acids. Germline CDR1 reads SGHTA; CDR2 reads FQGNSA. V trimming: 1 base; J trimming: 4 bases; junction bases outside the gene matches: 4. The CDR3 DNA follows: TGTGCCAGCAGCTTAGTTCCTAGCGGGAGGGGAGAGACCCAGTACTTC. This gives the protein CASSLVPSGRGETQYF.

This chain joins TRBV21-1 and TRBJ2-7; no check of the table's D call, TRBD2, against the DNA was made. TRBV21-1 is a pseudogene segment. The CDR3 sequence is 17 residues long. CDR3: CASSKGGLALPSYEQYF. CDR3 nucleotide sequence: TGTGCCAGCAGCAAAGGTGGGCTAGCCCTCCCTTCCTACGAGCAGTACTTC.

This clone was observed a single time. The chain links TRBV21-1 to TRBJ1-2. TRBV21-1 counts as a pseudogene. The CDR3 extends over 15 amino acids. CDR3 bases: TGTGCCAGCAGCACTTACCTCGGGAGAGACTATGGCTACACCTTC. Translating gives CASSTYLGRDYGYTF.